What follows are 8 T cell receptor beta chains derived from one specimen sequenced in a study of T cell responses to AZD1222 COVID-19 vaccine. TCRdb keeps only in-frame clones here, not all; method: immunoSEQ multiplex PCR. Among 150,000 to 200,000 clones, around 94% were seen once, and the ten largest hold approximately 0.6%. Material: peripheral blood, obtained on day 0 of AZD1222 vaccination. The source is an adult in good health.

V is TRBV6-5 and J is TRBJ2-1, with 9 bases lining up with TRBD2. This CDR3 comprises 15 residues. Germline V lookup: CDR1 MNHEY, CDR2 SVGAGI. V dropped 8 bases and J dropped 6; count of bases not matched to a gene: 11. CDR3 residues: CASGSIAGVVNEQFF. The CDR3 coding sequence is TGTGCCAGCGGATCGATAGCGGGAGTGGTCAATGAGCAGTTCTTC.

The J gene is TRBJ2-7, the V gene TRBV11-2, with 8 bases lining up with TRBD2. CDR3 length equals 15 residues. After removal of 0 bases from V and 9 bases from J, the junction contained 10 bases not matched to a gene. CDR1 SGHAT and CDR2 FQNNGV come from the germline V gene. The CDR3 region has the DNA TGTGCCAGCAGCTTAGATTCGGTAGCGGGGATACCGCAGTACTTC. This sequence encodes CASSLDSVAGIPQYF.

This chain links TRBV5-4 with TRBJ1-6; no firm D call. Trimming pared 4 bases from V and 7 bases from J, leaving 12 bases between. Germline V CDR1 and CDR2: SGHNT, YYREEE (reference sequence). CDR3 size: 14 residues. Here the CDR3 reads CASSPGLKNSPLHF. CDR3 coding DNA: TGTGCCAGCAGCCCCGGACTTAAGAATTCACCCCTCCACTTT.

The V and J genes are TRBV25-1 and TRBJ2-1; D might be TRBD2 (6 bases). V shed 1 base and J shed 7 bases, with 17 bases lying between them. Germline V CDR1 and CDR2: MGHDK, SYGVNS. The CDR3 sequence is 16 residues long. For the CDR3, the DNA is TGTGCCAGCAGTGAATTTCGGGGAGGTCCACGGAATGAGCAGTTCTTC. It translates to CASSEFRGGPRNEQFF. The full variable domain, rest sourced from reference TRBV25-1 and TRBJ2-1, is EADIYQTPRYLVIGTGKKITLECSQTMGHDKMYWYQQDPGMELHLIHYSYGVNSTEKGDLSSESTVSRIRTEHFPLTLESARPSHTSQYLCASSEFRGGPRNEQFFGPGTRLTVL.

The V and J genes are TRBV27 and TRBJ1-5; TRBD1 matches at 7 bases. This CDR3 region has 15 residues. V was clipped by 4 bases and J by 4 bases; unmatched bases: 7. Germline V gene data show CDR1 as MNHEY and CDR2 as SMNVEV (reference sequence). Here the CDR3 DNA reads TGTGCCAGCAGTTGGACAGGAAATCTAAATCAGCCCCAGCATTTT. Its protein is CASSWTGNLNQPQHF.

This chain joins TRBV27 and TRBJ2-2, with 8 nucleotides matching TRBD2. The germline gives CDR1 MNHEY, CDR2 SMNVEV (reference sequence). This CDR3 is built from 16 residues. The J segment lost 4 bases and the V segment lost 2 bases, leaving 6 bases of the junction unmatched. The CDR3 bases are TGTGCCAGCAGTTTAGGGAGCGGGAGAGTCACCGGGGAGCTGTTTTTT. It codes for CASSLGSGRVTGELFF.

The chain combines TRBV19 with TRBJ2-7; TRBD1 or TRBD2 may be the D gene (5 bases each). Germline V gene data show CDR1 as LNHDA and CDR2 as SQIVND (reference sequence). This CDR3 region has 11 residues. Here the CDR3 DNA reads TGTGCGGTTGGGGGACCCTACGAGCAGTACTTC. It translates to CAVGGPYEQYF. The full variable domain, with the rest looked up from reference TRBV19 and TRBJ2-7, is DGGITQSPKYLFRKEGQNVTLSCEQNLNHDAMYWYRQDPGQGLRLIYYSQIVNDFQKGDIAEGYSVSREKKESFPLTVTSAQKNPTAFYLCAVGGPYEQYFGPGTRLTVT.

The V gene is TRBV5-1, the J gene TRBJ1-1; D is uncertain. The length of the CDR3 is 14 residues. Germline V gene lookup returns CDR1 SGHRS and CDR2 YFSETQ. The V end lost 4 bases, the J end lost 1 base, and 11 bases lay between the germline ends. The CDR3 protein is CASSLGAENTEAFF. The CDR3 DNA reads TGCGCCAGCAGCCTCGGAGCGGAGAACACTGAAGCTTTCTTT.